This TCR beta chain derives from a study of tumor-infiltrating lymphocytes in primary liver carcinoma. Unsorted whole blood supplied the RNA, and germline DNA was extracted too. TCR beta cDNA came from roughly 550 ng total RNA, primed with a constant-region primer. Employing slightly modified ARM-PCR, three nested multiplex PCR rounds were run, and these gave rise to the TCR beta libraries. It was with TRBV1-TRBV30 forward primers and a C-beta reverse primer that the first two PCR rounds were run, at about 10 cycles each. One entry per CDR3 protein results from TCRdb running MiXCR on the multiplex PCR reads. The sample carries 300,000 to 400,000 distinct CDR3 sequences, 60% to 80% recorded once. CDR3 length equals 14 residues. Trimming cost V 8 bases and J 6 bases, with 21 bases left between them. Per the germline V gene, CDR1 is SQVTM and CDR2 is ANQGSEA.

This TCR was sampled from a man aged 35 to 55 with primary liver carcinoma and hepatitis B virus infection. The sequenced sample consisted of peripheral blood. This rearrangement joins TRBV29-1 to TRBJ2-3, with D perhaps matching TRBD2 (6 bases). DNA for the CDR3: TGCAGCACCATGGGAGGCGGGTTTTCCGATACGCAGTATTTT. Protein product: CSTMGGGFSDTQYF.